These 13 T cell receptor beta chains came from one sample sequenced in a study of CD8 T cells in Susac syndrome (dated by TCRdb to between 2017 and 2020). The method behind the library was the immunoSEQ multiplex PCR assay. RNA was extracted using the RNeasy kit, and roughly 0.5 to 1 ug of the RNA was reverse transcribed with random hexamers. TCRdb took the public reads, trimmed them with fastp at Q25, ran MiXCR for clone calling and kept in-frame beta chains. Every entry covers one CDR3 protein and lists the most common genes and DNA from its rows. Recorded for this sample are just over 80,000 distinct CDR3 sequences; around 94% of them occurred a single time. The ten largest make up about 0.27% of the sample. Sequencing was performed on CD8+ T cells from PBMCs. These receptors were obtained from a human donor in good health.

In nucleotides, the CDR3 is TGTGCCTGGAATCGGGGTAATGAGCAGTTCTTC. It is translated as CAWNRGNEQFF. The chain is built from TRBV30 and TRBJ2-1, with D maybe TRBD2 (5 bases). Germline CDR1 and CDR2: GTSNPN and SVGIG (reference sequence). V was shortened by 4 bases and J by 7 bases, with 8 bases between the two germline ends. The CDR3 sequence is 11 residues long.

This chain connects TRBV27 to TRBJ2-7; D not certain. The CDR3 is 12 amino acids. Germline V gene lookup returns CDR1 MNHEY and CDR2 SMNVEV (reference sequence). V was clipped by 2 bases and J by 4 bases, with 6 bases between them. CDR3 DNA: TGTGCCAGCAGTTTAAGTGCATACGAGCAGTACGTC. Its protein product is CASSLSAYEQYV.

The chain recombines TRBV5-6 with TRBJ2-7; D might be TRBD2 (5 bases). Germline V CDR1 and CDR2: SGHDT, YYEEEE. V lost 6 bases and J 3 bases, leaving 13 bases between the germline ends. The CDR3 extends over 13 amino acids. The CDR3 coding sequence is TGTGCCAGCACCCCCACGGGGAGCTACGAGCAGTACTTC. Translating gives CASTPTGSYEQYF.

The V gene is TRBV5-4, the J gene TRBJ1-2; D unclear. Germline CDR1 reads SGHNT; CDR2 reads YYREEE (reference sequence). V was shortened by 0 bases and J by 8 bases, with 11 bases between the two germline ends. The CDR3 sequence is 13 residues long. The DNA for the CDR3 is TGTGCCAGCAGCTTGGACAGAAGCGTCGGCTACACCTTC. Amino acids: CASSLDRSVGYTF.

This chain links TRBV5-1 with TRBJ2-1; D is ambiguous. Germline CDR1 reads SGHRS; CDR2 reads YFSETQ. The CDR3 totals 15 residues. V shed 0 bases and J shed 7 bases, with 14 bases lying between them. The CDR3 DNA follows: TGCGCCAGCAGCTTGGAGACCGCCCTAGGTAATGAGCAGTTCTTC. Amino acid sequence: CASSLETALGNEQFF.

The chain uses TRBV6-5 and TRBJ2-1; 11 bases match TRBD2. The V and J ends lost 2 bases and 6 bases, in that order; junction bases with no gene match: 6. CDR3 length: 16 amino acids. In germline, CDR1 is MNHEY, CDR2 SVGAGI. The CDR3 region is CASSYSSGGAGNEQFF. The DNA of the CDR3 is TGTGCCAGCAGTTACAGTAGCGGGGGGGCCGGCAATGAGCAGTTCTTC.

The chain joins TRBV23-1 to TRBJ2-3; 10 positions agree with TRBD2. TRBV23-1 is labeled an ORF, and its function is uncertain. The CDR3 covers 20 residues. The ends lost 2 bases at V and 1 base at J; junction bases unmatched: 15. CDR3 in DNA: TGCGCCAGCAGTCAAGCACTTAAGGCTAGCGGGAGCGTTCGCACAGATACGCAGTATTTT. It yields the protein CASSQALKASGSVRTDTQYF.

The CDR3 DNA reads as TGTGCCAGCATCGACTTTCTTGGACCGAACACTGAAGCTTTCTTT. Translated: CASIDFLGPNTEAFF. The chain joins TRBV6-2 or TRBV6-3 to TRBJ1-1; D remains unclear. The germline V gene has CDR1 MNHEY and CDR2 SVGEGT. The V end lost 7 bases, the J end lost 1 base, and 16 bases lay between the germline ends. This CDR3 has 15 residues.

In its sample, this clonotype was seen a few times. V is TRBV12-3 or TRBV12-4 and J is TRBJ1-1; D remains ambiguous. The V gene lost 9 bases and the J gene lost 0 bases, with 5 bases spanning the gap. This CDR3 has 11 amino acids. Here the CDR3 reads CASRLNTEAFF. The CDR3 DNA sequence: TGTGCCAGTAGACTGAACACTGAAGCTTTCTTT.

The V gene is TRBV20-1, the J gene TRBJ2-1; 8 bases map to TRBD2. The CDR3 runs to 12 residues. Germline-derived CDR1 and CDR2 are DFQATT and SNEGSKA (reference sequence). With 3 bases clipped from V and 9 bases from J, the junction kept 4 bases outside the gene matches. The CDR3: CSAREREFEQFF. CDR3 in DNA: TGCAGTGCTAGGGAGCGGGAGTTTGAGCAGTTCTTC.

The rearrangement joins TRBV29-1 to TRBJ1-2; D not certain. CDR1 and CDR2 (germline): SQVTM, ANQGSEA. Trimming pared 3 bases from V and 5 bases from J, leaving 31 bases between. The CDR3 sequence is 19 residues long. The DNA of the CDR3 is TGCAGCGTTGATGGTCCTCTCGCACCACAGCGGGGATTTGGATATGGCTACACCTTC. Translated, it gives CSVDGPLAPQRGFGYGYTF. The variable domain in full, completed from reference TRBV29-1 and TRBJ1-2, reads SAVISQKPSRDICQRGTSLTIQCQVDSQVTMMFWYRQQPGQSLTLIATANQGSEATYESGFVIDKFPISRPNLTFSTLTVSNMSPEDSSIYLCSVDGPLAPQRGFGYGYTFGSGTRLTVV.

The V call is TRBV6-5, the J call TRBJ1-6; perhaps TRBD1 as D (6 bases). Germline lookup yields CDR1 MNHEY and CDR2 SVGAGI. The CDR3 contains 13 residues. V was cut by 5 bases and J by 9 bases, with 11 bases left in between. CDR3 region: CASSPSGVSPLHF. The CDR3 bases are TGTGCCAGCAGTCCATCAGGGGTTTCACCCCTCCACTTT.

This clonotype was observed a few times. The rearrangement uses TRBV19 and TRBJ1-6; D unresolved. The CDR3 is made up of 13 amino acids. Germline loops: CDR1 LNHDA, CDR2 SQIVND (reference sequence). Trimming cost V 1 base and J 7 bases, with 5 bases left between them. The CDR3 DNA follows: TGTGCCAGTAGTATAGGCCCGAATTCACCCCTCCACTTT. Translated: CASSIGPNSPLHF.